The clone carrying this T cell receptor (beta chain) has a handful of counts. Here immunoSEQ multiplex PCR was the method, and the copy in TCRdb shows in-frame clones only, minus some. The sample has 40,000 to 45,000 clones, around 90% seen once; the top ten hold roughly a fifth. The sample is drawn from a study of blood T cell repertoires in COVID-19. J was trimmed by 4 bases and V by 7 bases; bases with no gene match: 12. Germline CDR1 MNHEY, CDR2 SVGAGI. The CDR3 consists of 15 residues. This clonotype was sampled from a man aged 50 or older with active COVID-19. Sequenced: peripheral blood. The chain combines TRBV6-5 with TRBJ2-7, with 8 bases that match TRBD1. Here the CDR3 DNA reads TGTGCCAGCACCCCATCCGGACAGGGAAGGTACGAGCAGTACTTC. This codes for CASTPSGQGRYEQYF.